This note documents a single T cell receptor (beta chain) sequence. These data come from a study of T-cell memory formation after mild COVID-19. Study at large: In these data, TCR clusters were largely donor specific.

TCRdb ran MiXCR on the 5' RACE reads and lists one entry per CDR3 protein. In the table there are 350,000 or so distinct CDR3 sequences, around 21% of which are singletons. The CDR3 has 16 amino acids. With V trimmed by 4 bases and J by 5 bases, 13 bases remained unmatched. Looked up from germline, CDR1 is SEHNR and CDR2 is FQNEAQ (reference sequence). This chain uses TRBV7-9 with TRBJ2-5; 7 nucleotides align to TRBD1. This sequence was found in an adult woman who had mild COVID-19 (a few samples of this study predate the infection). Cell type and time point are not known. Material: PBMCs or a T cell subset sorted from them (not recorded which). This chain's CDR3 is CASSSPGQPRGETQYF. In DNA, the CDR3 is TGTGCCAGCAGCTCCCCGGGACAGCCCCGAGGGGAGACCCAGTACTTC.